These 22 T cell receptor beta chains originate from one sample sequenced in a study of T cell responses to AZD1222 COVID-19 vaccine. Generated by immunoSEQ multiplex PCR, the TCRdb table keeps only in-frame clones and is missing some. The data show some 130,000 clones, around 90% seen once. The sequencing here drew on peripheral blood, taken on day 0 of MenACWY control vaccination. The receptors shown here come from an adult in good health.

The CDR3 DNA reads TGTGCCAGCAAAGGATTAATGAACACTGAAGCTTTCTTT. It codes for CASKGLMNTEAFF. The genes are TRBV28 and TRBJ1-1, with D uncertain. This CDR3 region has 13 residues. Between the trimmed V and J ends, which lost 7 bases and 0 bases, there was a span of 9 bases. Germline loops: CDR1 MDHEN, CDR2 SYDVKM.

Written as DNA, the CDR3 is TGTGCCAGCAGCTACGACAGGGGCAATGAGCAGTTCTTC. This encodes CASSYDRGNEQFF. V usage is TRBV7-8 and J usage is TRBJ2-1, with TRBD1 identical over 8 bases. CDR1 is SGHVS and CDR2 is FQNEAQ in the germline V gene. Trimming at V came to 4 bases and at J to 6 bases, leaving 2 bases not matched to a gene. The CDR3 has 13 amino acids.

This chain connects TRBV19 to TRBJ2-5; a possible D gene is TRBD1 (5 bases). V gave up 5 bases and J gave up 5 bases, with 18 bases separating them. Germline CDR1 reads LNHDA; CDR2 reads SQIVND (reference sequence). The CDR3 covers 15 residues. This chain's CDR3 is CASSSIGVRGETQYF. Here the CDR3 DNA reads TGTGCCAGTAGTTCTATAGGGGTGCGTGGCGAGACCCAGTACTTC. Full variable domain (outside the CDR3, taken from reference TRBV19 and TRBJ2-5): DGGITQSPKYLFRKEGQNVTLSCEQNLNHDAMYWYRQDPGQGLRLIYYSQIVNDFQKGDIAEGYSVSREKKESFPLTVTSAQKNPTAFYLCASSSIGVRGETQYFGPGTRLLVL.

V is TRBV19 and J is TRBJ2-3, with 10 bases lining up with TRBD2. The CDR3 length is 16 residues. J gave up 3 bases and V 4 bases, and 7 bases lay outside the gene matches. The germline CDR1 and CDR2 sequences are LNHDA and SQIVND (reference sequence). The CDR3 coding sequence is TGTGCCAGTAGTAATTTGGCTAGCGGGAGAACAGATACGCAGTATTTT. Residues: CASSNLASGRTDTQYF.

The V and J genes are TRBV30 and TRBJ2-7, with 8 nucleotides matching TRBD2. Germline CDR1 is GTSNPN and CDR2 is SVGIG (reference sequence). The length of the CDR3 is 14 residues. V lost 3 bases to trimming and J lost 5 bases; unmatched junction nucleotides: 9. DNA for the CDR3: TGTGCCTGGAGAGTTCGAAGCGGGAGCCACGAGCAGTACTTC. Its translation: CAWRVRSGSHEQYF.

The chain employs TRBV2 and TRBJ1-5; D is unresolved. This CDR3 contains 13 residues. V was pared by 6 bases and J by 3 bases, with 9 bases between. Germline V lookup: CDR1 SNHLY, CDR2 FYNNEI. The CDR3 DNA is TGTGCCAGCAGCACCAAATACAATCAGCCCCAGCATTTT. Protein: CASSTKYNQPQHF.

The chain combines TRBV5-1 with TRBJ2-1, with 9 bases aligning to TRBD2. The germline gives CDR1 SGHRS, CDR2 YFSETQ. This CDR3 spans 16 amino acids. Trimming took 5 bases from V and 4 from J; bases not matched to a gene: 10. The CDR3 DNA reads TGCGCCAGCAGTACGGGGACTAGCCCCCGTTACAATGAGCAGTTCTTC. Its protein is CASSTGTSPRYNEQFF.

The rearrangement joins TRBV6-5 to TRBJ2-7, with D uncertain. The CDR3 contains 15 residues. With 5 bases removed from V and 0 bases from J, the gap between germline ends came to 14 bases. Per germline, CDR1 MNHEY and CDR2 SVGAGI. The CDR3 DNA sequence: TGTGCCAGCAGTAACCGGTTAACGAGCTCCTACGAGCAGTACTTC. Encoded protein: CASSNRLTSSYEQYF.

J is TRBJ1-1 and V is TRBV19; tentatively, D is TRBD1 (5 bases). The CDR3 loop spans 17 amino acids. Germline V lookup: CDR1 LNHDA, CDR2 SQIVND (reference sequence). Trimming removed 3 bases from V and 0 bases from J, with 17 bases in between. Here the CDR3 DNA reads TGTGCCAGTAGTATCTACGGGACTCTTCACATGAACACTGAAGCTTTCTTT. This sequence encodes CASSIYGTLHMNTEAFF.

This chain uses TRBV28 with TRBJ2-7; 10 nucleotides line up with TRBD2. Per germline, CDR1 MDHEN and CDR2 SYDVKM. There are 15 residues in the CDR3. Germline trimming cut 8 bases from V and 7 bases from J; bases unmatched to any gene: 14. The CDR3 coding sequence is TGTGCCAGCTCTTCCGTGGGTCTAGCGGGAGTTGAGCAGTACTTC. This sequence encodes CASSSVGLAGVEQYF.

The J gene is TRBJ1-6, the V gene TRBV11-2; D gene uncertain. Trimming stripped 5 bases from V and 9 bases from J, with 17 bases between. The CDR3 extends over 15 amino acids. Germline lookup yields CDR1 SGHAT and CDR2 FQNNGV. CDR3 DNA: TGTGCCAGCAGCCGTGACCGGGCATGGGGTTCACCCCTCCACTTT. It specifies CASSRDRAWGSPLHF.

Here the CDR3 DNA reads TGTGCCACCAGTGAGCCGCGAGGGGGTGAGCAGTTCTTC. Its translation is CATSEPRGGEQFF. The chain uses TRBV24-1 and TRBJ2-1; maybe TRBD1 (6 bases). CDR3 size: 13 residues. Trimming cost V 4 bases and J 9 bases, with 12 bases left between them. CDR1 and CDR2 from the germline V gene are KGHDR and SFDVKD.

The chain couples TRBV25-1 to TRBJ2-7; 10 bases map to TRBD1. Germline CDR1 MGHDK, CDR2 SYGVNS. V lost 4 bases to trimming and J lost 4 bases; unmatched junction nucleotides: 10. The CDR3 consists of 16 residues. The CDR3 sequence: CASSASMGQGQYEQYF. The DNA for the CDR3 is TGTGCCAGCAGTGCCTCCATGGGACAGGGGCAGTACGAGCAGTACTTC.

V gene TRBV7-2 combines with J gene TRBJ1-6, with D perhaps TRBD1 (5 bases). Germline V gene data show CDR1 as SGHTA and CDR2 as FQGNSA. CDR3 length: 15 residues. The ends were cut back, 7 bases at V and 6 bases at J, with 16 bases in the middle. CDR3 nucleotides: TGTGCCAGCACTACCTCGGGGGTCCTTAATTCACCCCTCCACTTT. This encodes CASTTSGVLNSPLHF.

This clone was seen only a few times. The CDR3 nucleotides are TGTGCCACCAGCAGAGCCTTAAGGGACGACGAGCCCCAGCATTTT. Protein: CATSRALRDDEPQHF. V gene TRBV15 combines with J gene TRBJ1-5; TRBD1 is a possible D gene (5 bases). This CDR3 has 15 residues. V was clipped by 1 base and J by 8 bases, with 15 bases between them. Per the germline V gene, CDR1 is LNHNV and CDR2 is YYDKDF (reference sequence).

V and J are TRBV27 and TRBJ2-7, with 9 bases lining up with TRBD2. Germline V lookup: CDR1 MNHEY, CDR2 SMNVEV (reference sequence). The V segment lost 3 bases and the J segment 3 bases; nucleotides outside the gene matches: 3. This CDR3 is built from 14 residues. The CDR3 region has the DNA TGTGCCAGCAGTTTGCAACTAGCGGGCTACGAGCAGTACTTC. Its protein is CASSLQLAGYEQYF.

The chain employs TRBV30 and TRBJ2-7, with D possibly called TRBD1 or TRBD2 (5 bases each). Per the germline V gene, CDR1 is GTSNPN and CDR2 is SVGIG (reference sequence). Trimming pared 2 bases from V and 3 bases from J, leaving 23 bases between. The CDR3 has 17 amino acids. The DNA for the CDR3 is TGTGCCTGGAGTTCCACGGGGCGGATTAGCGTCCTCTACGAGCAGTACTTC. This encodes CAWSSTGRISVLYEQYF.

The chain joins TRBV5-4 to TRBJ1-1; D remains ambiguous. CDR1 is SGHNT and CDR2 is YYREEE in the germline V gene (reference sequence). The V and J ends lost 4 bases and 3 bases respectively, with 13 bases between them. The CDR3 has 14 amino acids. This CDR3 reads CASSPLPRDTEAFF. The CDR3, as DNA: TGTGCCAGCAGCCCTCTCCCCCGTGACACTGAAGCTTTCTTT.

This clone appeared once. This chain joins TRBV12-3 or TRBV12-4 and TRBJ2-7, with 8 nucleotides matching TRBD2. Trimming cost V 10 bases and J 7 bases; bases outside gene matches: 6. The CDR3 is 11 amino acids. The CDR3 region is CATSGGREQYF. The CDR3 DNA reads TGTGCCACCAGCGGGGGAAGAGAGCAGTACTTC.

This clone has more than one count but fewer than ten. J is TRBJ1-1 and V is TRBV11-2; TRBD1 is a possible D gene (6 bases). Per germline, CDR1 SGHAT and CDR2 FQNNGV. The CDR3 is 16 amino acids. Trimming shortened V by 1 base and J by 1 base, and 13 bases separated the two germline ends. CDR3 coding DNA: TGTGCCAGCAGCTTAGGAAACAGGGAAAAGAACACTGAAGCTTTCTTT. Translating it yields CASSLGNREKNTEAFF.

The chain uses TRBV19 and TRBJ1-1, with 10 positions matching TRBD1. The CDR3 is 13 amino acids. Germline CDR1 and CDR2: LNHDA and SQIVND (reference sequence). The junction had 2 bases not matched to a gene; V was cut back by 3 bases and J by 7 bases. The CDR3 DNA follows: TGTGCCAGTAGTATCGGGACAGGGGTTGAAGCTTTCTTT. Amino acids: CASSIGTGVEAFF.

This chain uses TRBV7-6 with TRBJ2-2; D gene uncertain. The CDR3 contains 15 residues. Per germline, CDR1 SGHVS and CDR2 FNYEAQ. V was clipped by 2 bases and J by 6 bases, with 13 bases between them. Here the CDR3 reads CASSLSGPVAGELFF. The CDR3, as DNA: TGTGCCAGCAGCTTATCCGGACCCGTCGCCGGGGAGCTGTTTTTT.